This TCR beta chain is from a study of tumor T cells in aggressive B-cell lymphoma. Method: immunoSEQ multiplex PCR; TCRdb's copy keeps in-frame clones and lacks some. The data contain several thousand clones, approximately 94% of them seen just once; the ten biggest clones take up 2% to 2.5%. From germline, CDR1 is SGDLS and CDR2 YYNGEE. V was shortened by 0 bases and J by 4 bases, with 10 bases between the two germline ends. The CDR3 is 14 residues long. This TCR derives from an adult with diffuse large B cell lymphoma. The J gene is TRBJ1-2, the V gene TRBV9; unclear D gene. The sequenced sample was tumor tissue. The CDR3 is CASSVEVTGYGYTF. CDR3 nucleotides: TGTGCCAGCAGCGTAGAAGTCACGGGCTATGGCTACACCTTC.